Sequencing of this T cell receptor beta chain was carried out in a study of T cell repertoires in cytomegalovirus infection. Across the study: Indicated by public TCR beta signatures were CMV infection and matching HLA type. Whole-study findings and limits: HLA-C-restricted, CMV-specific TCR beta clonotypes were dominant ex vivo.

Deletions cut 2 bases from V and 7 bases from J, with 3 bases between. Germline V gives CDR1 MNHNS, CDR2 SASEGT. The CDR3 runs to 11 residues. This clonotype occurred a few times. The antigen remains undetermined. Each CDR3 protein is one row after TCRdb ran MiXCR on the reads. The sample contains roughly 120,000 distinct CDR3 sequences, 10% of which appear only once. Sequenced material: PBMCs, sequenced either directly or after in vitro stimulation (not recorded which). The genes are TRBV6-1 and TRBJ1-5; D is unclear. This TCR came from a human donor in good health (CMV status not recorded). Some clones in this sample may be carry-over from other donors' samples. CDR3: CASSENQPQHF. DNA for the CDR3: TGTGCCAGCAGTGAAAACCAGCCCCAGCATTTT.